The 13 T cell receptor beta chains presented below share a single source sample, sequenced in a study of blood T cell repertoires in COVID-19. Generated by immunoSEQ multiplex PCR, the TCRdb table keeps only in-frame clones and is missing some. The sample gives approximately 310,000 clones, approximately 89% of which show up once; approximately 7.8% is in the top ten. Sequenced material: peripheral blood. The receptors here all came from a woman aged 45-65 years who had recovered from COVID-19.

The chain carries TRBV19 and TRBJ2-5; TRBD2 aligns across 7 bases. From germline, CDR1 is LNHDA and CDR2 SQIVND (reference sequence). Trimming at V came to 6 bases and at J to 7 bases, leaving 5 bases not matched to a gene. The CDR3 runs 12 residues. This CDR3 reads CASRAGGGTQYF. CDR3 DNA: TGTGCCAGTAGGGCAGGCGGGGGGACCCAGTACTTC.

This CDR3 reads CASSESVLSTDTQYF. In nucleotides, the CDR3 is TGTGCCAGCAGTGAAAGTGTACTTTCCACAGATACGCAGTATTTT. This rearrangement joins TRBV6-4 to TRBJ2-3, with D hard to call. CDR1 is MRHNA, CDR2 SNTAGT, per germline. This CDR3 is built from 15 residues. V dropped 3 bases and J dropped 2 bases, with 12 bases sitting between them.

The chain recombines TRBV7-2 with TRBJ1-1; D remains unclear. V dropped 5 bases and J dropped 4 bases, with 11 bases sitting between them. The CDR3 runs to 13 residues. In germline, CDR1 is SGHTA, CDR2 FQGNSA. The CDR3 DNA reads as TGTGCCAGCAGCCTGTACGGGAGCACTGAAGCTTTCTTT. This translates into CASSLYGSTEAFF.

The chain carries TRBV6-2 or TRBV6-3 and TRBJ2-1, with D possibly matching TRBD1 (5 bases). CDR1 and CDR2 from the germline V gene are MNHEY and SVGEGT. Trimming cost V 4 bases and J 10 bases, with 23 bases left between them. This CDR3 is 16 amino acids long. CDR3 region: CASSWGPAGIGREQFF. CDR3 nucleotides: TGTGCCAGCAGTTGGGGTCCTGCAGGGATCGGGCGGGAGCAGTTCTTC.

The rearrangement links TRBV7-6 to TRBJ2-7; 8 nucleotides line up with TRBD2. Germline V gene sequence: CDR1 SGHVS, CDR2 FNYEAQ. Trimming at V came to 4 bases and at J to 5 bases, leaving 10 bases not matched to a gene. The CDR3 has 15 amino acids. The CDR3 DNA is TGTGCCAGCAGCTCCGGGACTAGAACGGGAGACGAGCAGTACTTC. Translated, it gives CASSSGTRTGDEQYF.

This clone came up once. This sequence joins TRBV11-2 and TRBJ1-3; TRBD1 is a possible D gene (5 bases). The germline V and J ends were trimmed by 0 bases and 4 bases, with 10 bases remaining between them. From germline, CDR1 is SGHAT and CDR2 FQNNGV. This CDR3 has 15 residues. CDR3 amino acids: CASSLDRVGGNTIYF. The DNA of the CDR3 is TGTGCCAGCAGCTTAGACAGGGTTGGCGGAAACACCATATATTTT.

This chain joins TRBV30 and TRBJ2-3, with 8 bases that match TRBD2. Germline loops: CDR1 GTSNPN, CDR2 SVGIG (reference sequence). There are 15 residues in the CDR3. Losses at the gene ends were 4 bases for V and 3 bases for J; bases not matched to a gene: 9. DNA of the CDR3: TGTGCCTGGACCCTGGGACTAGAGAAGACAGATACGCAGTATTTT. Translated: CAWTLGLEKTDTQYF.

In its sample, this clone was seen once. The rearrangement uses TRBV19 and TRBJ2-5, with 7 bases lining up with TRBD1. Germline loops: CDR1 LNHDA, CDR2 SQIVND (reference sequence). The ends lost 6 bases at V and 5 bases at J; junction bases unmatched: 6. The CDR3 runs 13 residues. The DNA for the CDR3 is TGTGCCAGTAGCCCCGACAGGGAGGAGACCCAGTACTTC. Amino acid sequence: CASSPDREETQYF. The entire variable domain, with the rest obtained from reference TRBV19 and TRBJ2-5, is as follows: DGGITQSPKYLFRKEGQNVTLSCEQNLNHDAMYWYRQDPGQGLRLIYYSQIVNDFQKGDIAEGYSVSREKKESFPLTVTSAQKNPTAFYLCASSPDREETQYFGPGTRLLVL.

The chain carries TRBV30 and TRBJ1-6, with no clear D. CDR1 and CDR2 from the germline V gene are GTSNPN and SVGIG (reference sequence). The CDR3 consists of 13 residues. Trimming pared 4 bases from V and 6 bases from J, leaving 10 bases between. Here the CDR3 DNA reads TGTGCCTGGACCTTGGAGGGTAATTCACCCCTCCACTTT. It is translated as CAWTLEGNSPLHF.

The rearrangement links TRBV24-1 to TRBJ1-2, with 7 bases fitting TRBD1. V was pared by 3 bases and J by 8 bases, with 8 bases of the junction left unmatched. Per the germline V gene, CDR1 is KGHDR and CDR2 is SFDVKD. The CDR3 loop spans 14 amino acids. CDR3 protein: CATSDTGVVTGYTF. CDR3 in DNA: TGTGCCACCAGTGATACAGGGGTGGTAACGGGCTACACCTTC.

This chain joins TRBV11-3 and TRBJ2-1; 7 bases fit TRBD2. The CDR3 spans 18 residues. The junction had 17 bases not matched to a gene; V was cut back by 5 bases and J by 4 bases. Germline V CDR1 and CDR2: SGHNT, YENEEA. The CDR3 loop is CASSGRQRDAGVYNEQFF. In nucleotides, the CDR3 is TGTGCCAGCAGCGGAAGACAACGGGACGCGGGGGTGTACAATGAGCAGTTCTTC.

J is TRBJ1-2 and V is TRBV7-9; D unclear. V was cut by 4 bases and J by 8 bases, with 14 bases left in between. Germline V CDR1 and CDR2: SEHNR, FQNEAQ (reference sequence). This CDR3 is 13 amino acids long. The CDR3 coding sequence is TGTGCCAGCAGCTCCGGATTACCGGGAGGCTACACCTTC. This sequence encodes CASSSGLPGGYTF. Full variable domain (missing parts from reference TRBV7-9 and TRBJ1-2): DTGVSQNPRHKITKRGQNVTFRCDPISEHNRLYWYRQTLGQGPEFLTYFQNEAQLEKSRLLSDRFSAERPKGSFSTLEIQRTEQGDSAMYLCASSSGLPGGYTFGSGTRLTVV.

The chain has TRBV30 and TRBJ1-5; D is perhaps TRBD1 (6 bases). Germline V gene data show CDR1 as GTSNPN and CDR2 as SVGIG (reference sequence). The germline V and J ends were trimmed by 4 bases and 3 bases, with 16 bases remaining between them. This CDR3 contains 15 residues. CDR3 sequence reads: CAWTLSGGPNQPQHF. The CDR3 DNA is TGTGCCTGGACCTTGAGTGGGGGCCCCAATCAGCCCCAGCATTTT.